This TCR beta chain originates from a study of blood T cell repertoires in COVID-19 (TCRdb year 2020). As for the study more broadly: Collaborator samples came from the United States, Italy and Spain and covered acute and convalescent phases of COVID-19. Where available, HLA class I and class II types were taken from metadata supplied by the sample provider and were not determined by assay-based typing. The sample metadata nearly always contained a de-identified subject ID, COVID-19 status, age in years and sex. A freely available public database, intended as a resource for researchers studying the immune response to SARS-CoV-2, is where the repertoires were released. Deeply sampled blood TCRbeta repertoires from subjects exposed to, actively infected with, or recovered from COVID-19 were included in the dataset. Samples were obtained from the ongoing ImmuneRACE study (first 160 participants) and from 1,254 subjects provided by 6 global collaborators. The prospective study material was composed of cDNA or gDNA derived from T cells, B-cell-depleted T cells, or PBMCs. Study-wide conclusions, independent of this receptor: The amount of clinical and demographic metadata varied by source and participant and was provided uncurated.

Collaborating institutions collected whole blood in K2EDTA tubes following their own protocols. For TCRbeta analysis, collaborator samples were shipped as frozen whole blood, as isolated PBMCs, or as DNA extracted from either sample type. On this clone: Its antigen target is currently unknown. No much larger clone is present one base from it, and per-base qualities are unavailable.

TCRbeta CDR3 regions were amplified from genomic DNA by means of the immunoSEQ Assay, a bias-controlled multiplex PCR. In the paper's pipeline: Within the assay, amplification of reference gene primers was used to estimate how many nucleated cells each sample contained. To quantify the absolute abundance of each unique TCRbeta CDR3 rearrangement, sequence reads were collapsed and filtered. For each sample, productive Simpson clonality was calculated as the square root of Simpson's diversity index across productive rearrangements. What TCRdb holds here is the immuneACCESS table cut down to in-frame rearrangements. Part of the clones is not present; checked against another copy, under half of the missing clones reflect an unresolved V gene, and the others are unexplained. V, J and clone size derive from that table, while D and trimming were established from the DNA sequence. Present in this sample are 400,000 to 450,000 clones, roughly 88% of which were seen just once. Jointly, the top ten make up approximately 1.4% of the sample.

Looking up the germline V gene yields CDR1 SNHLY and CDR2 FYNNEI. V loses 9 bases of germline sequence and J loses 3 bases, and the interval between the two ends is 11 bases. The CDR3 runs 13 amino acids, cysteine and phenylalanine included. Kept here is only the CDR3 DNA, which spans 39 bases and is read in frame from base 1. Source material: peripheral blood. The source of this sequence is a woman younger than 45 with active or convalescent COVID-19. Recombination linked TRBV2 to TRBJ2-2; TRBD2 could be the D gene, as 6 bases match. The base sequence is TGTGCCAGTCGCCGGGACTACACCGGGGAGCTGTTTTTT. Its coded protein is CASRRDYTGELFF. Here the CDR3 is joined to the reference TRBV2 and TRBJ2-2 genes, and the full variable domain is: EPEVTQTPSHQVTQMGQEVILRCVPISNHLYFYWYRQILGQKVEFLVSFYNNEISEKSEIFDDQFSVERPDGSNFTLKIRSTKLEDSAMYFCASRRDYTGELFFGEGSRLTVL.